This TCR beta chain was identified in a study of shared clonotypes between healthy human individuals (dated by TCRdb to 2020 to 2022). Background on the whole study: A couple of women and a few men aged 18 to 49 years were included in the cohort. For each donor, three plates each were used for CD4 naive and CD4 memory, two plates were used for CD8 naive, and one plate was used for CD8 memory. The study deeply sequenced blood TCR repertoires of five healthy adults to estimate repertoire size and the extent of clonotype sharing between individuals. Libraries were prepared and TCR repertoires were sequenced by different laboratories using diverse techniques, in order to increase sequencing depth and limit assay-specific biases. Each donor's leukapheresis produced roughly between roughly 0.85 and 10 billion PBMCs. General study outcomes and caveats: Sampling was restricted to blood, and TCR repertoires in tissues likely differ from the TCR repertoires found in blood. Sharing across several donors was observed for about 5% of naive CD4, 3% to 3.5% of naive CD8, 2% to 2.5% of memory CD4, and around 0.4% of memory CD8 clonotypes. Compared with non-shared clonotypes, the clonotypes found in all four sorted-subset donors had higher generation probabilities. Naive subsets generally had larger estimated clonotype richness than memory subsets. Based on pairwise subsampling, the degree of clonotype sharing among donors was expected to be affected by sequencing depth. Incomplete sequencing was indicated by rarefaction of sorted-subset datasets, despite the large sequencing depth. The genetic and exposure-history diversity represented was limited by the small number of donors.

Using the deep immunoSEQ assay, TCR CDR3 regions were amplified from genomic DNA by multiplex PCR. For each cell subset, the extracted genomic DNA was distributed evenly across all wells of several immunoSEQ 96-well plates, and each plate served as one replicate. Each replicate PCR for sorted subsets received roughly 0.2 ug genomic DNA, equal to roughly 30,000 T cell genomes. Purified libraries were measured with a Qubit 3.0 fluorometer, size-checked on a Bioanalyzer 2100, and measured again with the KAPA Library Quantification kit. A separate single-read 150-cycle Illumina NextSeq 550 flow cell was used to sequence each immunoSEQ 96-well plate. Concerning the study's data processing: Because the immunoSEQ output held only junctional sequences and lacked quality scores, the filtering could not match the filtering applied to full-length reads. Sequences were annotated with PyIR, a Python wrapper for IgBLAST v1.9, and V/J genes and CDR3 were assigned using IMGT germline references. Reads were removed for weak V/J assignments (E-value above 1e-6), missing CDR3, stop codons, out-of-frame junctions, or ambiguous translated residues. V3J clonotypes were defined as sequences sharing an identical inferred V gene, J gene, and CDR3 amino acid sequence. Percentage overlap between repertoires was calculated by dividing the number of shared unique clonotypes by the size of the smaller repertoire. Three approaches were used to assess repertoire richness: RTK rarefaction, the Chao1 estimator, and Recon v2.1 estimates of unobserved clonotypes. Generation probabilities for all TCRbeta clonotypes obtained by the gDNA method from a handful of donors were computed using OLGA. The table was pulled from immuneACCESS by TCRdb, which kept in-frame rearrangements only. Such tables lose some clones; where checked, under half of the loss comes from unresolved V genes, and the rest has no known cause. V, J and clone size reflect that table, while D and trimming were determined from the DNA. This sample lists some 2.4 million clones; roughly 93% were detected once. The top ten hold around 0.37% of the sample.

Donors were healthy HIV-negative adults with no recently reported acute infections or vaccinations. Only Caucasian adults living in Nashville, Tennessee, USA were represented among the donors. CD4+ T cells were enriched by magnetic negative selection, after which naive cells were positively selected on CD45RA and the negative fraction was taken as the memory subset. After blood collection by leukapheresis, PBMCs were isolated using Ficoll-Histopaque density gradient centrifugation and then cryopreserved in the vapor phase of liquid nitrogen. Purity and quantity of every magnetically sorted T cell population were checked by analytical flow cytometry. Genomic DNA was isolated from every sorted fraction and measured by UV absorbance on a Nanodrop 2000c. Concerning this clone: No antigen is known for it. No clone much larger than this one lies a single base away; base qualities are absent.

CDR1 and CDR2, per the germline V gene, are SQVTM and ANQGSEA. Cut back by 3 bases and 0 bases, the V and J ends lie 5 bases apart. The CDR3, cysteine through phenylalanine, is 12 amino acids long. The sequence is cut down to CDR3 DNA, 36 bases in frame from base 1. This receptor was identified in a man aged 18 to 35 in good health. Some clones in this sample may be carry-over from other donors' samples. What was sequenced was naive CD4+ T cells from PBMCs. Interpreted using the paper, the cell subset or site label stands for: CD45RA+ positively selected. Recombination connected TRBV29-1 to TRBJ2-5; the D segment cannot be called with confidence. The DNA sequence is TGCAGCGTTGAGTCCTACCAAGAGACCCAGTACTTC. This encodes CSVESYQETQYF. With the rest looked up from the reference TRBV29-1 and TRBJ2-5 genes rather than sequenced, the full variable domain is SAVISQKPSRDICQRGTSLTIQCQVDSQVTMMFWYRQQPGQSLTLIATANQGSEATYESGFVIDKFPISRPNLTFSTLTVSNMSPEDSSIYLCSVESYQETQYFGPGTRLLVL.